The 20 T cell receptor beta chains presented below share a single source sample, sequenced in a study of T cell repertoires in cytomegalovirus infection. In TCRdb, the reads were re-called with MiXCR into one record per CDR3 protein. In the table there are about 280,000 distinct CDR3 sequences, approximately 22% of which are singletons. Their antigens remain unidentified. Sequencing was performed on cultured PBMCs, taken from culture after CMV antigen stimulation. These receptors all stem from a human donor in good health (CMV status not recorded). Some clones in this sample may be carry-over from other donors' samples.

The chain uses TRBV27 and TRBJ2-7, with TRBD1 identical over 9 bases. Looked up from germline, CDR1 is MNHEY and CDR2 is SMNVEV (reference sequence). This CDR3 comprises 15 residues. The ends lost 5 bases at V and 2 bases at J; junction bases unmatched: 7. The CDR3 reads CASSPLTGGAYEQYF. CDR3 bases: TGTGCCAGCAGTCCCCTGACAGGGGGTGCCTACGAGCAGTACTTC.

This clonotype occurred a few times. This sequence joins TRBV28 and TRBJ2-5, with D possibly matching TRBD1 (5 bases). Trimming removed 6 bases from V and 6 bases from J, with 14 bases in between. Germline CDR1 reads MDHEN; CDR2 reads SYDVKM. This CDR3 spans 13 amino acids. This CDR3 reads CASSPQRGKTQYF. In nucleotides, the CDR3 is TGTGCCAGCAGCCCCCAAAGGGGTAAGACCCAGTACTTC. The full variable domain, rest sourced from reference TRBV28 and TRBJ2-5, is DVKVTQSSRYLVKRTGEKVFLECVQDMDHENMFWYRQDPGLGLRLIYFSYDVKMKEKGDIPEGYSVSREKKERFSLILESASTNQTSMYLCASSPQRGKTQYFGPGTRLLVL.

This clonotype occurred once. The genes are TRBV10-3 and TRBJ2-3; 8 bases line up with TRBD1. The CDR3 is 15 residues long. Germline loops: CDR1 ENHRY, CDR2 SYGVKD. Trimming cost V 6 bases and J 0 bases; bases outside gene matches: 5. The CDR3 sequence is CAISPRDRSTDTQYF. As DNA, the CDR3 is TGTGCCATCAGCCCCCGGGACAGGAGCACAGATACGCAGTATTTT.

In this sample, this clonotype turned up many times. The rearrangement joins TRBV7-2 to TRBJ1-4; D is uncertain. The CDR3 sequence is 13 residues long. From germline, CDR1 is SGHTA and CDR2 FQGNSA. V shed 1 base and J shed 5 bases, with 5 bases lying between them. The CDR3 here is CASSLETNEKLFF. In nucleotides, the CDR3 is TGTGCCAGCAGCTTAGAGACAAATGAAAAACTGTTTTTT.

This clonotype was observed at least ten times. The CDR3 spells CASSFSANEQFF. As DNA, the CDR3 is TGTGCCAGCAGCTTTAGTGCAAATGAGCAGTTCTTC. V and J are TRBV7-2 and TRBJ2-1; no clear D. Germline lookup yields CDR1 SGHTA and CDR2 FQGNSA. The CDR3 runs to 12 residues. V lost 3 bases and J lost 7, with 7 bases in between.

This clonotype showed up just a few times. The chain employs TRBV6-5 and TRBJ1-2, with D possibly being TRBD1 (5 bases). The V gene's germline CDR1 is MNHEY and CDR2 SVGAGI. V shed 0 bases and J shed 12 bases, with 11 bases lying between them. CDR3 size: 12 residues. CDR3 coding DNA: TGTGCCAGCAGTTACTCGGGTCAGGGCCACACCTTC. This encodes CASSYSGQGHTF.

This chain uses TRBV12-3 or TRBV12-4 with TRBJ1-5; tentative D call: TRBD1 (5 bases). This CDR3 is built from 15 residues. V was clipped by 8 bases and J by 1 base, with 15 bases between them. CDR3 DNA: TGTGCCAGCGGGCTGGGGCGGGGGAGCAATCAGCCCCAGCATTTT. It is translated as CASGLGRGSNQPQHF.

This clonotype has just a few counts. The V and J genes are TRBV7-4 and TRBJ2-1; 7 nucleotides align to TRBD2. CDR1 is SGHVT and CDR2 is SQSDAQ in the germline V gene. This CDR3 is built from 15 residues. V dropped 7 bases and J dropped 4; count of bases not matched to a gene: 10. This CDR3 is CASTPRRELYNEQFF. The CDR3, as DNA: TGTGCCAGCACCCCCAGGCGGGAGCTTTACAATGAGCAGTTCTTC.

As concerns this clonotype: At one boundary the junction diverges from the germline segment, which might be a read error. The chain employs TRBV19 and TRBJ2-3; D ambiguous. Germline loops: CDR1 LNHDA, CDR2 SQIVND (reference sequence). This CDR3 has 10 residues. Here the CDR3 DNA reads TGTGCCACCCAAACAGATACGCAGGATTTT. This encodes CATQTDTQDF.

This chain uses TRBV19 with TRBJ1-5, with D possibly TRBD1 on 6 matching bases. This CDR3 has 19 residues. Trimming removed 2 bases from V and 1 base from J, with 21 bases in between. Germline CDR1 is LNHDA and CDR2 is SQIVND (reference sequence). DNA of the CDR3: TGTGCCAGTAGTATATATGGCAGGGGTACGGTGGGAAGCAATCAGCCCCAGCATTTT. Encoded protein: CASSIYGRGTVGSNQPQHF.

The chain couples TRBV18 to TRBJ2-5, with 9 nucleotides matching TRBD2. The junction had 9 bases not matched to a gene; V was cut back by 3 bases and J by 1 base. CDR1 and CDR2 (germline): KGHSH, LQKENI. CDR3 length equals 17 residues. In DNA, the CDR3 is TGTGCCAGCTCACCGAATGTAGCGGGAGTCGGCCAAGAGACCCAGTACTTC. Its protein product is CASSPNVAGVGQETQYF.

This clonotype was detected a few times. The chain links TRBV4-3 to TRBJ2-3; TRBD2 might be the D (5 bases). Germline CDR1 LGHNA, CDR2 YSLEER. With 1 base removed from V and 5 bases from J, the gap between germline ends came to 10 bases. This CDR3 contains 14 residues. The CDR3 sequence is CASSQVSEGDTQYF. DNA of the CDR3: TGCGCCAGCAGCCAAGTATCCGAGGGAGATACGCAGTATTTT.

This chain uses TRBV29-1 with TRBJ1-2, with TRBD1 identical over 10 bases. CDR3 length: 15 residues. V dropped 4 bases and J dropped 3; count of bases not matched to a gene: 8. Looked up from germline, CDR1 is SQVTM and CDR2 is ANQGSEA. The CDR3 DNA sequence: TGCAGCGTTGGCAAGGACAGGGGGTTATACTATGGCTACACCTTC. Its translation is CSVGKDRGLYYGYTF.

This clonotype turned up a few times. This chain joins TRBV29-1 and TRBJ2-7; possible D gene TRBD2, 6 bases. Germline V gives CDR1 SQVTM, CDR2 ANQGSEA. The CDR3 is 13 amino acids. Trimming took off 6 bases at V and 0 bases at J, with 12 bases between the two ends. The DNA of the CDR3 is TGCAGCGTCTTCCGGGAGAACTCCTACGAGCAGTACTTC. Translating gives CSVFRENSYEQYF.

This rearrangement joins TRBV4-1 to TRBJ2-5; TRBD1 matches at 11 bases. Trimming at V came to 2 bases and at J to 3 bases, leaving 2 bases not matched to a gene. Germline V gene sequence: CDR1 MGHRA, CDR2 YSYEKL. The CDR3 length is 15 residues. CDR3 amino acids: CASSQRDRGKETQYF. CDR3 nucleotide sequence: TGCGCCAGCAGCCAAAGGGACAGGGGGAAAGAGACCCAGTACTTC.

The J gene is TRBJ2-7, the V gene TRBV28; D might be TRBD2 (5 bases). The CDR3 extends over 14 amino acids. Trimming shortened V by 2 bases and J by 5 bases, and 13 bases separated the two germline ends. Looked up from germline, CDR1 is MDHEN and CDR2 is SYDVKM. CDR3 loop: CASSLLARKDEQYF. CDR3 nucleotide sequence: TGTGCCAGCAGTTTACTAGCAAGAAAGGACGAGCAGTACTTC.

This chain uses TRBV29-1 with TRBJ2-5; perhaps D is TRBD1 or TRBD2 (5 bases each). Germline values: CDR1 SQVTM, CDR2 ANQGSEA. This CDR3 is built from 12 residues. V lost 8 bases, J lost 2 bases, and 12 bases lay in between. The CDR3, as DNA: TGCAGCACCCGGGACGGTCAAGAGACCCAGTACTTC. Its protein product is CSTRDGQETQYF.

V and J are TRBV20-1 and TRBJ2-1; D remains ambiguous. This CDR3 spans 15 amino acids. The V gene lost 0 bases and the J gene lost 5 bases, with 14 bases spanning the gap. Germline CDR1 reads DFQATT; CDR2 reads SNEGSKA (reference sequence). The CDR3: CSARDSVAADNEQFF. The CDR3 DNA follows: TGCAGTGCTAGAGATTCGGTAGCAGCCGACAATGAGCAGTTCTTC.

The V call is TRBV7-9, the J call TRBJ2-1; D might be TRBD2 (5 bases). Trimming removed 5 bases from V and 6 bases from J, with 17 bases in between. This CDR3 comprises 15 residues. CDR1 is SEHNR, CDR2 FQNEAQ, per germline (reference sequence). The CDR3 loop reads CASSPGILLSNEQFF. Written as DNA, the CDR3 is TGTGCCAGCAGCCCCGGGATTCTCCTCTCCAATGAGCAGTTCTTC.

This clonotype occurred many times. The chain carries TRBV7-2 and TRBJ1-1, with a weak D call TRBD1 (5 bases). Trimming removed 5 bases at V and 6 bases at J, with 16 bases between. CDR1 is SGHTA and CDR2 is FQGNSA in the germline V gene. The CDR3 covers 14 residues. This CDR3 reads CASSMTALRAEAFF. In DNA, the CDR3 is TGTGCCAGCAGCATGACAGCTTTGAGGGCTGAAGCTTTCTTT.